Listed below are T cell receptor beta chains from one sample, sequenced in a study of Graves' ophthalmopathy and Graves' hyperthyroidism. TCRdb reprocessed the multiplex PCR reads with MiXCR, giving one entry per CDR3 protein. Of 740,000 or so distinct CDR3 sequences listed, about 44% are singletons. Sequenced input: peripheral blood. These receptors were obtained from an adult man with Graves' ophthalmopathy. Both conserved end residues are part of each CDR3. Each record gives: clone size, CDR3 length, D gene, J gene, V gene, CDR3 DNA, CDR3 protein. D genes are given only for firm matches. A clone size is listed for some rows: how often the clone was seen (once, few, many), or a class if it is expanded.

>-|15|TRBD2|TRBJ2-2|TRBV7-2
TGTGCCAGCAGTTCAATCGGACTAGCGTCCGGGGAGCTGTTTTTT
CASSSIGLASGELFF
>few|13|-|TRBJ1-2|TRBV10-3
TGTGCCAGCAGTTACGAGGGGAAGGATGGCTACACCTTC
CASSYEGKDGYTF
>-|19|TRBD1|TRBJ1-5|TRBV12-3/TRBV12-4
TGTGCCAGCTGCCAAAGGGAAGCTACGACAGGGAGCATTAATCAGCCCCAGCATTTT
CASCQREATTGSINQPQHF
>-|13|-|TRBJ2-2|TRBV25-1
TGTGCCAGCAGCCAAGTCCTTACCGGGGAGCTGTTTTTT
CASSQVLTGELFF
>many|11|-|TRBJ1-3|TRBV29-1
TGCAGCGTTGTATCAGGAAACACCATATATTTT
CSVVSGNTIYF
>-|14|-|TRBJ1-1|TRBV10-3
TGTGCCAGCAGCGACGGTCCGCGGGGCACTGAAGCTTTCTTT
CASSDGPRGTEAFF
>-|16|-|TRBJ1-1|TRBV7-9
TGTGCCAGCAGCCGACAACCCGGACAAACGAACACTGAAGCTTTCTTT
CASSRQPGQTNTEAFF
>-|15|-|TRBJ1-6|TRBV6-5
TGTGCCAGCAGTTTACAGGGTGGGTCGGGTTCACCCCTCCACTTT
CASSLQGGSGSPLHF
>-|12|TRBD2|TRBJ2-5|TRBV20-1
TGCAGAAGAGCGGGAGGGCCGGAGACCCAGTACTTC
CRRAGGPETQYF
>-|15|-|TRBJ2-7|TRBV6-5
TGTGCCAGCGGTTACTCCTTAGCGACCTCCTACGAGCAGTACTTC
CASGYSLATSYEQYF
>-|17|-|TRBJ1-6|TRBV10-2
TGCGCCAGCAGTGAGTCACGGAGCCGGGAGACGAGCTCACCCCTCCACTTT
CASSESRSRETSSPLHF
>many|10|-|TRBJ2-7|TRBV10-1
TGCGCCAGCCTAACATGCGAGCAGTACTTC
CASLTCEQYF
>many|15|-|TRBJ1-1|TRBV9
TGTGCCAGCAGCGTAAGCCCAGGAGAGAACACTGAAGCTTTCTTT
CASSVSPGENTEAFF
>few|14|TRBD1|TRBJ1-3|TRBV12-5
TGTGCCAGCAGCTGGGACAGTCGGGGAAACACCATATATTTT
CASSWDSRGNTIYF
>-|13|-|TRBJ2-7|TRBV29-1
TGCAGCCCGAGGGGGGGTAGTACCTACGAGCAGTACTTC
CSPRGGSTYEQYF
>-|14|-|TRBJ1-1|TRBV12-3/TRBV12-4
TGTGCCAGCACCGTGGGGGGAAGGTTCACTGAAGCTTTCTTT
CASTVGGRFTEAFF
>many|13|TRBD1|TRBJ1-5|TRBV19
TGTGCCAGTAACACCAGGGGGCTCCGGCCCCAGCATTTT
CASNTRGLRPQHF
>few|15|-|TRBJ1-1|TRBV5-6
TGTGCCAGCGGCGAGCTCGGACATATGAACACTGAAGCTTTCTTT
CASGELGHMNTEAFF
>-|16|-|TRBJ2-6|TRBV7-3
TGTGCCAGCAGCTTAAGGGTTATCTCTGGGGCCAACGTCCTGACTTTC
CASSLRVISGANVLTF
>once|15|-|TRBJ2-7|TRBV19
TGTGCCAGTAGTAAAACCGGGACGGAGACCTACGAGCAGTACTTC
CASSKTGTETYEQYF
>few|18|TRBD1|TRBJ1-2|TRBV10-3
TGTGCCATCAGTCAACAAGACAGGGGGTATCATGAGGACTATGGCTACACCTTC
CAISQQDRGYHEDYGYTF
>-|16|-|TRBJ2-7|TRBV20-1
TGCAGTGCTACCCAACCCCTCCTGGGACGGACCTACGAGCAGTACTTC
CSATQPLLGRTYEQYF
>many|19|TRBD1|TRBJ1-5|TRBV20-1
TGCAGTGCCGTACGGACCCCGAAGACAGGGACTTATAGCAATCAGCCCCAGCATTTT
CSAVRTPKTGTYSNQPQHF
>few|15|TRBD1|TRBJ1-1|TRBV7-9
TGTGCTAGCAGCCCATCCCAGGGGGGGGGTCCTCCGGCTTTCTTT
CASSPSQGGGPPAFF
>-|13|TRBD1|TRBJ1-5|TRBV12-3/TRBV12-4
TGTGCCAACAGTGACCAGGGGGGCCAGCCCCAGCATTTT
CANSDQGGQPQHF
>few|15|-|TRBJ1-1|TRBV19
TGTGCCAGTAGGTCTCCCCGGAGGGAGAACACTGAAGCTTTCTTT
CASRSPRRENTEAFF